This TCR beta chain originates from a study of blood T cell repertoires in COVID-19. Study-wide context: PBMCs, B-cell-depleted T cells, or T cells were the source of the cDNA or gDNA that made up the material.

V lost 2 bases to trimming and J lost 11 bases, with 16 bases between them. This CDR3 region has 14 residues. Germline V gene data show CDR1 as LGHNT and CDR2 as FRNRAP. Produced via immunoSEQ multiplex PCR; TCRdb's table is partial and in-frame only. The sample has about 22,000 clones, 85% to 90% seen once; the top ten hold approximately 30%. The clonotype originates from a man aged 70-80 years with COVID-19, enrolled during active disease. The sequenced sample was peripheral blood. V is TRBV12-5 and J is TRBJ1-5; D gene uncertain. The CDR3 region is CASGLSGGVKAQHF. The CDR3 DNA is TGTGCTAGTGGTTTGTCCGGCGGGGTTAAGGCCCAGCATTTT.